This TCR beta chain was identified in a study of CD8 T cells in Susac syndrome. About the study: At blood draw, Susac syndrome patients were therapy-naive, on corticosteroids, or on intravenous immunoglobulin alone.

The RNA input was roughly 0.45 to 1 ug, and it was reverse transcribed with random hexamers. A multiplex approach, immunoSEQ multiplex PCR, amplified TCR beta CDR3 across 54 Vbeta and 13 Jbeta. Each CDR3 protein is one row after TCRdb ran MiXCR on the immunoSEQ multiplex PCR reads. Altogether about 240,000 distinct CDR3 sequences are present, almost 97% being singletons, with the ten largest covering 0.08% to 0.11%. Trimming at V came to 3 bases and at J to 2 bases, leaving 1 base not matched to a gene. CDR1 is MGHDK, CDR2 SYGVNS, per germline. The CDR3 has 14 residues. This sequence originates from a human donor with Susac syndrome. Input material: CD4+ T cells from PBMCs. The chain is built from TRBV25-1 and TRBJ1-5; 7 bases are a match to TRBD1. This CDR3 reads CASSETGRNQPQHF. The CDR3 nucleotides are TGTGCCAGCAGTGAGACAGGGCGCAATCAGCCCCAGCATTTT.